The 26 T cell receptor beta chains below all came from one sample that was sequenced in a study of T-cell reconstitution after alpha-beta-depleted transplantation in children. During its preparation, the TCRbeta library received unique molecular identifiers. A single record per CDR3 protein comes from TCRdb applying MiXCR to the PCR reads. This table holds 540,000 or so distinct CDR3 sequences, about 21% found once. Specimen: PBMCs, mostly from graft donor cells, collected 360 days after TCRalphabeta/CD19-depleted stem cell transplant. All receptors come from a boy under two years old who had a stem cell transplant for acute myeloid leukemia, so the T cells may come from the graft donor.

The J gene is TRBJ2-1, the V gene TRBV15; no clear D. Trimming shortened V by 0 bases and J by 4 bases, and 7 bases separated the two germline ends. There are 14 residues in the CDR3. Germline lookup yields CDR1 LNHNV and CDR2 YYDKDF (reference sequence). The CDR3 loop reads CATSRDLLYNEQFF. The CDR3 nucleotides are TGTGCCACCAGCAGAGATTTACTGTACAATGAGCAGTTCTTC.

The CDR3 spells CASSFYSGSQFF. The CDR3 DNA is TGTGCCAGCAGTTTCTACTCGGGGTCGCAGTTCTTC. The chain recombines TRBV27 with TRBJ2-1, with TRBD2 as a possible D gene (5 bases). The CDR3 has 12 residues. Germline CDR1 and CDR2: MNHEY and SMNVEV (reference sequence). The germline V and J ends were trimmed by 3 bases and 12 bases, with 12 bases remaining between them.

The chain links TRBV20-1 to TRBJ2-1, with TRBD1 matching over 10 bases. This CDR3 comprises 12 residues. Per the germline V gene, CDR1 is DFQATT and CDR2 is SNEGSKA (reference sequence). Trimming at V came to 6 bases and at J to 7 bases, leaving 3 bases not matched to a gene. The CDR3, as DNA: TGCAGTGCAAGGACAGGGGGAAATGAGCAGTTCTTC. Translation gives CSARTGGNEQFF.

This clonotype was recorded at least ten times. The chain joins TRBV20-1 to TRBJ2-7; D not resolved. Trimming took 0 bases from V and 3 from J, leaving 6 bases between them. The CDR3 sequence is 12 residues long. Germline V CDR1 and CDR2: DFQATT, SNEGSKA (reference sequence). The CDR3 bases are TGCAGTGCTAGAGATACAAGCTACGAGCAGTACTTC. Protein product: CSARDTSYEQYF.

This clonotype was counted only a few times. The V call is TRBV15, the J call TRBJ2-7, with TRBD1 matching over 9 bases. This CDR3 is built from 13 residues. The germline V gene encodes CDR1 LNHNV and CDR2 YYDKDF (reference sequence). V lost 4 bases and J lost 5; bases outside the gene matches: 3. In DNA, the CDR3 is TGTGCCACCAGCAACAGGGGGCTCCACGAGCAGTACGTC. Protein product: CATSNRGLHEQYV.

The chain links TRBV7-9 to TRBJ2-7, with 9 bases lining up with TRBD1. The CDR3 loop spans 15 amino acids. CDR1 and CDR2 from the germline V gene are SEHNR and FQNEAQ (reference sequence). The ends lost 1 base at V and 0 bases at J; junction bases unmatched: 1. The CDR3 protein is CASSLGTGASYEQYV. The CDR3 DNA is TGTGCCAGCAGCTTAGGGACAGGGGCCTCCTACGAGCAGTACGTC.

This rearrangement joins TRBV6-1 to TRBJ2-1; D ambiguous. Trimming removed 4 bases at V and 9 bases at J, with 7 bases between. CDR1 is MNHNS, CDR2 SASEGT, per germline. The CDR3 is 11 amino acids. Here the CDR3 DNA reads TGTGCCAGCAGTGGCCGCGTTGAGCAGTTCTTC. Protein: CASSGRVEQFF.

The rearrangement uses TRBV25-1 and TRBJ1-4; no clear D gene. The CDR3 is 15 amino acids. Germline V lookup: CDR1 MGHDK, CDR2 SYGVNS. V lost 1 base, J lost 0 bases, and 6 bases lay in between. The chain's CDR3 is CASSESTSTNEKLFF. For the CDR3, the DNA is TGTGCCAGCAGTGAATCTACCTCAACTAATGAAAAACTGTTTTTT.

At least ten counts were recorded for this clonotype. The rearrangement joins TRBV4-1 to TRBJ2-2, with a possible D match to TRBD2 (7 bases). Germline V gene data show CDR1 as MGHRA and CDR2 as YSYEKL. The V gene lost 4 bases and the J gene lost 4 bases, with 28 bases spanning the gap. CDR3 length equals 20 residues. The CDR3 region is CASSPPWAGATVGVTGELFF. As DNA, the CDR3 is TGCGCCAGCAGCCCCCCGTGGGCGGGGGCAACGGTGGGAGTCACCGGGGAGCTGTTTTTT.

This clonotype was seen repeatedly, ten times or more. The chain employs TRBV20-1 and TRBJ2-7; the D gene is possibly TRBD1 (6 bases). V was cut by 0 bases and J by 1 base, with 10 bases left in between. Germline lookup yields CDR1 DFQATT and CDR2 SNEGSKA (reference sequence). The CDR3 sequence is 14 residues long. CDR3 protein: CSARDRGSSYEQYF. CDR3 nucleotide sequence: TGCAGTGCTAGAGACAGGGGAAGTTCCTACGAGCAGTACTTC.

This clonotype was counted a single time. This chain uses TRBV30 with TRBJ2-5; D gene uncertain. The CDR3 runs 10 residues. V lost 1 base and J 5 bases, leaving 2 bases between the germline ends. Germline CDR1 GTSNPN, CDR2 SVGIG (reference sequence). CDR3: CAWSAETQYF. In nucleotides, the CDR3 is TGTGCCTGGAGTGCGGAGACCCAGTACTTC.

The gene calls are TRBV7-2 and TRBJ1-6; perhaps TRBD1 as D (5 bases). V lost 2 bases and J 7 bases, leaving 9 bases between the germline ends. Germline CDR1 SGHTA, CDR2 FQGNSA. The CDR3 spans 14 residues. This CDR3 is CASSLSAGNSPLHF. CDR3 sequence (DNA): TGTGCCAGCAGCTTATCGGCAGGGAATTCACCCCTCCACTTT.

In its sample, this clonotype was seen many times. The chain uses TRBV4-1 and TRBJ2-5; 8 bases line up with TRBD2. There are 18 residues in the CDR3. From germline, CDR1 is MGHRA and CDR2 YSYEKL. V dropped 0 bases and J dropped 4; count of bases not matched to a gene: 13. Here the CDR3 DNA reads TGCGCCAGCAGCCAAGATCGATTTAGCGGGGACGGGCGAGAGACCCAGTACTTC. Amino acid sequence: CASSQDRFSGDGRETQYF.

This clonotype occurred many times. The chain recombines TRBV5-1 with TRBJ2-1, with D uncertain. V lost 0 bases, J lost 5 bases, and 12 bases lay in between. This CDR3 comprises 15 residues. Germline CDR1 SGHRS, CDR2 YFSETQ. The DNA for the CDR3 is TGCGCCAGCAGCTTGGACTCAGCCTGGAACAATGAGCAGTTCTTC. This sequence encodes CASSLDSAWNNEQFF.

The chain is built from TRBV7-9 and TRBJ2-3, with TRBD1 matching over 7 bases. Trimming removed 7 bases from V and 0 bases from J; junction bases left unmatched: 4. The CDR3 sequence is 14 residues long. The germline gives CDR1 SEHNR, CDR2 FQNEAQ (reference sequence). The CDR3 region has the DNA TGTGCCAGCACCGGGGACAGTAGCACAGATACGCAGTATTTT. Protein sequence: CASTGDSSTDTQYF.

This clonotype has a count of ten or more. V is TRBV10-3 and J is TRBJ2-5, with 9 bases matching TRBD2. Germline V gene data show CDR1 as ENHRY and CDR2 as SYGVKD. The CDR3 sequence is 16 residues long. The junction had 14 bases not matched to a gene; V was cut back by 5 bases and J by 7 bases. The CDR3 sequence: CAISQPGLATIGTQYF. The CDR3 nucleotides read TGTGCCATCAGTCAGCCGGGACTAGCAACAATCGGGACCCAGTACTTC.

This clonotype was counted a single time. This rearrangement joins TRBV20-1 to TRBJ2-2; D possibly uses TRBD1 or TRBD2 (6 bases each). CDR1 is DFQATT and CDR2 is SNEGSKA in the germline V gene (reference sequence). Trimming took off 0 bases at V and 0 bases at J, with 26 bases between the two ends. This CDR3 has 21 residues. CDR3: CSARDHLLGSGGNSNTGELFF. DNA of the CDR3: TGCAGTGCTAGAGATCACCTGCTTGGTTCCGGGGGCAATTCGAACACCGGGGAGCTGTTTTTT.

This clonotype was seen a single time. This chain links TRBV28 with TRBJ2-2; possibly TRBD2 for D (7 bases). Looked up from germline, CDR1 is MDHEN and CDR2 is SYDVKM. The length of the CDR3 is 15 residues. Trimming stripped 7 bases from V and 5 bases from J, with 17 bases between. The CDR3 DNA reads TGTGCCAGCAACCCTCTGAAGGGGGGGACCGGGGAGCTGTTTTTT. Protein sequence: CASNPLKGGTGELFF.

V gene TRBV20-1 combines with J gene TRBJ2-1; D is possibly TRBD2 (7 bases). The V gene's germline CDR1 is DFQATT and CDR2 SNEGSKA (reference sequence). The CDR3 sequence is 14 residues long. The V end was cut by 5 bases, the J end by 4 bases, with 15 bases between. The CDR3 reads CSALKRDTYNEQFF. The CDR3 DNA follows: TGCAGTGCTCTAAAGCGGGACACATACAATGAGCAGTTCTTC.

The table lists this clonotype with many counts. The V call is TRBV6-5, the J call TRBJ1-4; unclear D gene. This CDR3 comprises 16 residues. CDR1 is MNHEY, CDR2 SVGAGI, per germline. V lost 2 bases and J lost 0, with 10 bases in between. CDR3 nucleotides: TGTGCCAGCAGTTACGGGGTCCCTGCAACTAATGAAAAACTGTTTTTT. Translating it yields CASSYGVPATNEKLFF.

There are many counts of this clonotype. The rearrangement joins TRBV12-3 or TRBV12-4 to TRBJ2-3, with D possibly being TRBD1 or TRBD2 (5 bases each). V was shortened by 6 bases and J by 6 bases, with 22 bases between the two germline ends. The CDR3 runs to 16 residues. CDR3 DNA: TGTGCCAGCAGCCCCTCTCTGGGGGTTCGTACGGATACGCAGTATTTT. Translation gives CASSPSLGVRTDTQYF.

In its sample, this clonotype was seen a few times. The chain combines TRBV19 with TRBJ2-1, with D hard to call. Germline V gene sequence: CDR1 LNHDA, CDR2 SQIVND (reference sequence). The CDR3 extends over 14 amino acids. Trimming took 6 bases from V and 4 from J, leaving 13 bases between them. CDR3 protein: CASSQPSGYNEQFF. CDR3 DNA: TGTGCCAGTAGCCAACCCTCGGGTTACAATGAGCAGTTCTTC.

This clonotype appeared once. J is TRBJ2-2 and V is TRBV6-1; 14 nucleotides agree with TRBD2. The CDR3 is made up of 21 amino acids. Losses at the gene ends were 4 bases for V and 1 base for J; bases not matched to a gene: 14. The V gene's germline CDR1 is MNHNS and CDR2 SASEGT. This CDR3 is CASSAGPRLTSGGVNTGELFF. The CDR3 DNA sequence: TGTGCCAGCAGTGCGGGACCCCGACTGACTAGCGGGGGGGTGAACACCGGGGAGCTGTTTTTT.

This clonotype was observed many times. The V gene is TRBV11-3, the J gene TRBJ2-1; D may be TRBD1 or TRBD2 (6 bases each). The germline V gene encodes CDR1 SGHNT and CDR2 YENEEA. V shed 7 bases and J shed 6 bases, with 10 bases lying between them. The CDR3 totals 12 residues. The DNA for the CDR3 is TGTGCCAGCATCGGAGGGGGCAATGAGCAGTTCTTC. Protein: CASIGGGNEQFF.

There are many counts of this clonotype. The V call is TRBV7-6, the J call TRBJ2-5, with unresolved D. Germline CDR1 reads SGHVS; CDR2 reads FNYEAQ. The CDR3 length is 16 residues. With 5 bases removed from V and 0 bases from J, the gap between germline ends came to 16 bases. CDR3 protein: CASSPKENPYQETQYF. CDR3 bases: TGTGCCAGCAGCCCCAAGGAAAACCCGTACCAAGAGACCCAGTACTTC.

The rearrangement uses TRBV20-1 and TRBJ2-1; 7 nucleotides agree with TRBD2. V lost 5 bases and J lost 0; bases outside the gene matches: 10. The CDR3 is 16 residues long. Germline lookup yields CDR1 DFQATT and CDR2 SNEGSKA (reference sequence). The CDR3 here is CSAPLGGVSSYNEQFF. CDR3 nucleotide sequence: TGCAGTGCTCCACTGGGGGGGGTCAGCTCCTACAATGAGCAGTTCTTC.